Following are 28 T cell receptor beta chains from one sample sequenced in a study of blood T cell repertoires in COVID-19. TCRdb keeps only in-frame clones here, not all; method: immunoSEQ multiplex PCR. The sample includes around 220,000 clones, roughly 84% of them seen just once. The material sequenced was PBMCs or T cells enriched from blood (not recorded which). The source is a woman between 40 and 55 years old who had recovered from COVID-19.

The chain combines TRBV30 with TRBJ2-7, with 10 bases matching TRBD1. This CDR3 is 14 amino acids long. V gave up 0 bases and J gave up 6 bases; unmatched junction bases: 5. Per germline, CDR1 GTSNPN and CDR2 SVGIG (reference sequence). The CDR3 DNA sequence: TGTGCCTGGAGTGTGCCGGACAGGGGGTCCGAGCAGTACTTC. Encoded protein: CAWSVPDRGSEQYF.

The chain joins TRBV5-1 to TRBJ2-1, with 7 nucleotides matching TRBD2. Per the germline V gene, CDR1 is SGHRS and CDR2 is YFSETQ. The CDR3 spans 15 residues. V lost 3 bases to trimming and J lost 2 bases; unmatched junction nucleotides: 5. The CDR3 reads CASSSEAGTYNEQFF. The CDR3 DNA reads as TGCGCCAGCAGCTCCGAAGCGGGAACCTACAATGAGCAGTTCTTC. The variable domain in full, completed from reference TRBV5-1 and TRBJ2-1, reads KAGVTQTPRYLIKTRGQQVTLSCSPISGHRSVSWYQQTPGQGLQFLFEYFSETQRNKGNFPGRFSGRQFSNSRSEMNVSTLELGDSALYLCASSSEAGTYNEQFFGPGTRLTVL.

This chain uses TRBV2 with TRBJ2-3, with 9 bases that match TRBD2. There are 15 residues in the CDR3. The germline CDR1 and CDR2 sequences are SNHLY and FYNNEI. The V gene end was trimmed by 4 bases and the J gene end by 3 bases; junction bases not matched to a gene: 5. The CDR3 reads CASSVSGRTTDTQYF. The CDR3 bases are TGTGCCAGCAGTGTTAGCGGGAGAACGACAGATACGCAGTATTTT.

CDR3 region: CASRKGGGGEKLFF. The CDR3 coding sequence is TGTGCCAGCCGAAAAGGAGGGGGCGGTGAAAAACTGTTTTTT. The chain carries TRBV28 and TRBJ1-4; 7 nucleotides agree with TRBD1. CDR1 is MDHEN, CDR2 SYDVKM, per germline. Trimming removed 8 bases from V and 7 bases from J; junction bases left unmatched: 10. The CDR3 extends over 14 amino acids. The variable domain in full, with the rest retrieved from reference TRBV28 and TRBJ1-4, is DVKVTQSSRYLVKRTGEKVFLECVQDMDHENMFWYRQDPGLGLRLIYFSYDVKMKEKGDIPEGYSVSREKKERFSLILESASTNQTSMYLCASRKGGGGEKLFFGSGTQLSVL.

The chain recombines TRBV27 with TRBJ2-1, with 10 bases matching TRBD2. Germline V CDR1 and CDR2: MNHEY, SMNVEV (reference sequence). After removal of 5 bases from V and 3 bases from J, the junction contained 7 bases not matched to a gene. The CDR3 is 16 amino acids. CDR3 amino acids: CASSLLAGALYNEQFF. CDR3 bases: TGTGCCAGCAGTCTTCTAGCGGGAGCCCTCTACAATGAGCAGTTCTTC.

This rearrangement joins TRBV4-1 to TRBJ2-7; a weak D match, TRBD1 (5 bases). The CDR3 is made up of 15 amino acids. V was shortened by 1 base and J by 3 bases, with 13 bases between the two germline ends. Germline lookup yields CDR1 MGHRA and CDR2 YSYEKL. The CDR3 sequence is CASSQGPGISYEQYF. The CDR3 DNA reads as TGCGCCAGCAGCCAAGGGCCAGGGATAAGCTACGAGCAGTACTTC.

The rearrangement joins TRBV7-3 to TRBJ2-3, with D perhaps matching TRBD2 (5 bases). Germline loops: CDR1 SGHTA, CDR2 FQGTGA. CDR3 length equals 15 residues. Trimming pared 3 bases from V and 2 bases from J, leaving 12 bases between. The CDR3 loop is CASSFLGGSTDTQYF. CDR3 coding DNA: TGTGCCAGCAGCTTCTTAGGAGGCTCCACAGATACGCAGTATTTT.

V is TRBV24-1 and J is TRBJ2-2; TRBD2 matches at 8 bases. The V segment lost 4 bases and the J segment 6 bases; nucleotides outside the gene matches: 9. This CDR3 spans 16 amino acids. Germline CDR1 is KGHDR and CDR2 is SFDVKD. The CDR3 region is CATSEFSSGPAGELFF. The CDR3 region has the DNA TGTGCCACCAGTGAGTTTTCTAGCGGGCCCGCCGGGGAGCTGTTTTTT.

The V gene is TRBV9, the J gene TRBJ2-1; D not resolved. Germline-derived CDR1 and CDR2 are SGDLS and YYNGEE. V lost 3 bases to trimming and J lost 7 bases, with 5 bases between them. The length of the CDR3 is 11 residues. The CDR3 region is CASSAGNEQFF. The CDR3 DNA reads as TGTGCCAGCAGCGCGGGTAATGAGCAGTTCTTC. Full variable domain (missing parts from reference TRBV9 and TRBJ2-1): DSGVTQTPKHLITATGQRVTLRCSPRSGDLSVYWYQQSLDQGLQFLIQYYNGEERAKGNILERFSAQQFPDLHSELNLSSLELGDSALYFCASSAGNEQFFGPGTRLTVL.

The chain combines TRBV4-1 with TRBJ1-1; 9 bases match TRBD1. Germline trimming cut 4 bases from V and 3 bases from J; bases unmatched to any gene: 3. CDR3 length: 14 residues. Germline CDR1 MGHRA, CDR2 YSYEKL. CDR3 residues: CASSRDRGYTEAFF. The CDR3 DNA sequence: TGCGCCAGCAGCCGAGACAGGGGGTACACTGAAGCTTTCTTT.

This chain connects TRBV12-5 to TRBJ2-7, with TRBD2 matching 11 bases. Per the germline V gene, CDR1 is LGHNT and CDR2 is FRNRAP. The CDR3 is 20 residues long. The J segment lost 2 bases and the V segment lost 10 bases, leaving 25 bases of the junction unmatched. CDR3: CAILILGRLAGGPDPYEQYV. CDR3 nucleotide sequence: TGTGCTATCCTTATTTTGGGTCGCCTAGCGGGAGGCCCCGATCCCTACGAGCAGTACGTC.

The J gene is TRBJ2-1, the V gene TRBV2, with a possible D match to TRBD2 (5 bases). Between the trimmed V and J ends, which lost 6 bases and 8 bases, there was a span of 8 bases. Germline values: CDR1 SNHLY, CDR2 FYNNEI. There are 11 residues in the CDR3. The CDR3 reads CASSASHEQFF. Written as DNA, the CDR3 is TGTGCCAGCAGCGCTAGCCATGAGCAGTTCTTC. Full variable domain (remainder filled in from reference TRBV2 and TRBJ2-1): EPEVTQTPSHQVTQMGQEVILRCVPISNHLYFYWYRQILGQKVEFLVSFYNNEISEKSEIFDDQFSVERPDGSNFTLKIRSTKLEDSAMYFCASSASHEQFFGPGTRLTVL.

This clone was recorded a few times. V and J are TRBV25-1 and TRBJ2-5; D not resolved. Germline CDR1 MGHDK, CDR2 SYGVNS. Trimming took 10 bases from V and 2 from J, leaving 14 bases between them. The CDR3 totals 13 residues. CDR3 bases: TGTGCCACCCCCACGCAGGAACAAGAGACCCAGTACTTC. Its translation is CATPTQEQETQYF.

CDR3 in amino acids: CASSVYSGEQYF. CDR3 bases: TGTGCCAGCAGTGTGTATTCCGGCGAGCAGTACTTC. The gene calls are TRBV2 and TRBJ2-7; D unresolved. This CDR3 region has 12 residues. CDR1 and CDR2 (germline): SNHLY, FYNNEI. Trimming took off 4 bases at V and 6 bases at J, with 10 bases between the two ends.

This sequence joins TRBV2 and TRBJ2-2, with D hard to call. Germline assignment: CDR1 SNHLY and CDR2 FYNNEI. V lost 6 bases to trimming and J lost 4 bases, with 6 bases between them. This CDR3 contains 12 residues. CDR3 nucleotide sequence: TGTGCCAGCAGAACAACCACCGGGGAGCTGTTTTTT. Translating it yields CASRTTTGELFF. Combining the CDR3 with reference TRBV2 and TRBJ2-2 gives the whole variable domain EPEVTQTPSHQVTQMGQEVILRCVPISNHLYFYWYRQILGQKVEFLVSFYNNEISEKSEIFDDQFSVERPDGSNFTLKIRSTKLEDSAMYFCASRTTTGELFFGEGSRLTVL.

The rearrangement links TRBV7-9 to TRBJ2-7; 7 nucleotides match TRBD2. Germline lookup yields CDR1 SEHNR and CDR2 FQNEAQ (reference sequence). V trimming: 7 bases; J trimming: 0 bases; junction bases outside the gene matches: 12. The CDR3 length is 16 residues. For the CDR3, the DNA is TGTGCCAGCACGGACGGCCCCGGGGGGAGCTCCTACGAGCAGTACTTC. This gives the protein CASTDGPGGSSYEQYF.

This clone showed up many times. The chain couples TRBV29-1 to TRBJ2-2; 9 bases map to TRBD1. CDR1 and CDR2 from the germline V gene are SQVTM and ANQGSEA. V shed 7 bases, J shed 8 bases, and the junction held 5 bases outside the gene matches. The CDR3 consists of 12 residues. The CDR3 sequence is CSATGGGGELFF. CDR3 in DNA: TGCAGCGCCACAGGGGGCGGGGGGGAGCTGTTTTTT.

CDR3 sequence (DNA): TGCGCCAGTGGGACTAGCGGCCTCAATGAGCAGTTCTTC. This encodes CASGTSGLNEQFF. The gene calls are TRBV5-1 and TRBJ2-1, with 11 bases lining up with TRBD2. The trim removed 8 bases at V and 6 bases at J, leaving 4 bases unmatched. This CDR3 spans 13 amino acids. Per germline, CDR1 SGHRS and CDR2 YFSETQ.

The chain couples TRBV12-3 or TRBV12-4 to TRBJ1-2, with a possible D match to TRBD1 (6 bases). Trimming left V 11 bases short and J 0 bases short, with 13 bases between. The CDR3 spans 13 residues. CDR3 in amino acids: CAVGTLTNYGYTF. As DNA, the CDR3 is TGTGCCGTCGGGACACTTACTAACTATGGCTACACCTTC.

In nucleotides, the CDR3 is TGTGCCAGCAGGCTAGACGGTAGGGGTGAAAAACTGTTTTTT. It yields the protein CASRLDGRGEKLFF. The chain uses TRBV7-9 and TRBJ1-4, with a weak D call TRBD1 (5 bases). This CDR3 is 14 amino acids long. Germline V gene data show CDR1 as SEHNR and CDR2 as FQNEAQ (reference sequence). The V end was cut by 6 bases, the J end by 7 bases, with 15 bases between.

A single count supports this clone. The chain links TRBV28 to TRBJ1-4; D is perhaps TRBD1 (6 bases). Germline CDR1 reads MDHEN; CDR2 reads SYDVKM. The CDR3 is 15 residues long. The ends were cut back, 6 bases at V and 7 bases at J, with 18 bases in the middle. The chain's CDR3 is CASRPPGRGGEKLFF. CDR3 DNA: TGTGCCAGCAGACCCCCAGGGAGGGGGGGTGAAAAACTGTTTTTT. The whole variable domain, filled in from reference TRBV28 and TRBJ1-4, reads DVKVTQSSRYLVKRTGEKVFLECVQDMDHENMFWYRQDPGLGLRLIYFSYDVKMKEKGDIPEGYSVSREKKERFSLILESASTNQTSMYLCASRPPGRGGEKLFFGSGTQLSVL.

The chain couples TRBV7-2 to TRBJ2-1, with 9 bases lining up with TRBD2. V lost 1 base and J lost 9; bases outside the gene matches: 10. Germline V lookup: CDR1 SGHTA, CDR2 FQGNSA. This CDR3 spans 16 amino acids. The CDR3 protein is CASSLVASGTVGEQFF. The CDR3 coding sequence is TGTGCCAGCAGCTTAGTCGCTAGCGGGACAGTAGGTGAGCAGTTCTTC.

The CDR3 spells CASSFLSYNSPLHF. The CDR3 region has the DNA TGTGCCAGCAGCTTCCTCTCCTATAATTCACCCCTCCACTTT. This chain connects TRBV5-5 to TRBJ1-6; the D is unclear. This CDR3 region has 14 residues. Per germline, CDR1 SGHKS and CDR2 YYEKEE (reference sequence). Trimming stripped 2 bases from V and 0 bases from J, with 3 bases between.

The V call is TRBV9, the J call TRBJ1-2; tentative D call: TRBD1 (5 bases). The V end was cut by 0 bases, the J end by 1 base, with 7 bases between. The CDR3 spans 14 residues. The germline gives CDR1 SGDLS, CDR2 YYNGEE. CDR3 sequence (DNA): TGTGCCAGCAGCGTAGAGGGGATTAACTATGGCTACACCTTC. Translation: CASSVEGINYGYTF.

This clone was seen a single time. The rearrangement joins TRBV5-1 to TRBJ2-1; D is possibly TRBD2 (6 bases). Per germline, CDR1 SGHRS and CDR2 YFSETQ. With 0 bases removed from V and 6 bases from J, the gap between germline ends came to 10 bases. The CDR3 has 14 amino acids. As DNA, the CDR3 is TGCGCCAGCAGCTTGGTGGGAGCGGGCAATGAGCAGTTCTTC. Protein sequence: CASSLVGAGNEQFF. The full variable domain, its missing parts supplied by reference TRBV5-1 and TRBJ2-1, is KAGVTQTPRYLIKTRGQQVTLSCSPISGHRSVSWYQQTPGQGLQFLFEYFSETQRNKGNFPGRFSGRQFSNSRSEMNVSTLELGDSALYLCASSLVGAGNEQFFGPGTRLTVL.

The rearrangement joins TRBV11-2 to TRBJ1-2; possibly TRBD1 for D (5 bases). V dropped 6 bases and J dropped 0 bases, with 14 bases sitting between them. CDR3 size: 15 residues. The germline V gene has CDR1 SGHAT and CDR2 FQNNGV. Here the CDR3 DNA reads TGTGCCAGCAGTCTAAGGGGCTTTGCTAACTATGGCTACACCTTC. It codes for CASSLRGFANYGYTF.

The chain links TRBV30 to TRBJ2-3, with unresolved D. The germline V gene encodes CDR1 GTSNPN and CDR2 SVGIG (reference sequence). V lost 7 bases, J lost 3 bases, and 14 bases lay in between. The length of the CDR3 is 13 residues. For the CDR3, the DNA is TGTGCCTTATTACACGGGTCAACAGATACGCAGTATTTT. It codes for CALLHGSTDTQYF.

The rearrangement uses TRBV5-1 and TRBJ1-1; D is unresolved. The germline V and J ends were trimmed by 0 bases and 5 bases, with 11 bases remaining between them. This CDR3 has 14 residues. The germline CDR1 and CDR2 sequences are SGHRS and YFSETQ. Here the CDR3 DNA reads TGCGCCAGCAGCTTGGACCCGGGCGGGACTGAAGCTTTCTTT. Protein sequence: CASSLDPGGTEAFF.